This entry lists 26 T cell receptor beta chains sequenced from one sample in a study of a mutant IDH1 vaccine in newly diagnosed glioma. No antigen has been assigned to these receptors. As for time point: week 23, last vaccination. Doses of 300 ug of mutant IDH1 20-mer peptide were given with topical imiquimod. Some clones are missing from TCRdb's copy, which holds only in-frame ones; the method was immunoSEQ multiplex PCR. The table lists approximately 60,000 clones, around 87% of them singletons, with about 1.3% in the top ten. Sequencing used PBMCs, obtained from a glioma patient whose treatment included an IDH1 peptide vaccine. The source of these receptors is a man in his forties with glioma.

The chain links TRBV6-4 to TRBJ2-3; a possible D gene is TRBD2 (6 bases). This CDR3 comprises 16 residues. V lost 5 bases to trimming and J lost 6 bases, with 21 bases between them. CDR1 MRHNA and CDR2 SNTAGT come from the germline V gene. In DNA, the CDR3 is TGTGCCAGCAGTATCTTGGCTAGCGTAGACACGGATACGCAGTATTTT. It encodes CASSILASVDTDTQYF.

J is TRBJ2-4 and V is TRBV2; tentatively, D is TRBD1 (6 bases). CDR3 size: 12 residues. Germline CDR1 reads SNHLY; CDR2 reads FYNNEI. V shed 10 bases and J shed 6 bases, with 13 bases lying between them. This CDR3 reads CAKTGYGNIQYF. The CDR3 nucleotides are TGTGCCAAAACAGGGTACGGAAACATTCAGTACTTC.

This clone occurred once. The genes are TRBV19 and TRBJ2-6; TRBD1 aligns across 10 bases. CDR1 is LNHDA, CDR2 SQIVND, per germline (reference sequence). The CDR3 consists of 21 residues. Trimming removed 3 bases from V and 0 bases from J; junction bases left unmatched: 14. CDR3 bases: TGTGCCAGTAGTATTAGGAATTTTGTGGGACAGGGGTACTCTGGGGCCAACGTCCTGACTTTC. Residues: CASSIRNFVGQGYSGANVLTF.

The rearrangement uses TRBV5-1 and TRBJ2-2; D gene uncertain. CDR3 size: 15 residues. Germline V gene data show CDR1 as SGHRS and CDR2 as YFSETQ. Trimming took off 4 bases at V and 0 bases at J, with 10 bases between the two ends. The CDR3 sequence: CASSQGQTNTGELFF. CDR3 bases: TGCGCCAGCAGCCAAGGGCAGACGAACACCGGGGAGCTGTTTTTT.

The chain combines TRBV29-1 with TRBJ2-3; TRBD2 aligns across 7 bases. Germline assignment: CDR1 SQVTM and CDR2 ANQGSEA. The V segment lost 8 bases and the J segment 1 base; nucleotides outside the gene matches: 6. The CDR3 is 13 residues long. CDR3 region: CSTPRGGTDTQYF. DNA for the CDR3: TGCAGCACTCCCCGGGGGGGCACAGATACGCAGTATTTT.

This rearrangement joins TRBV5-1 to TRBJ2-1; TRBD1 matches 9 bases. The CDR3 consists of 15 residues. Trimming cost V 4 bases and J 7 bases; bases outside gene matches: 9. The germline V gene encodes CDR1 SGHRS and CDR2 YFSETQ. CDR3 sequence (DNA): TGCGCCAGCAGCCGGGCCGGGACAGGGAGGAATGAGCAGTTCTTC. Translated: CASSRAGTGRNEQFF. The complete variable domain, with remaining parts taken from reference TRBV5-1 and TRBJ2-1, reads KAGVTQTPRYLIKTRGQQVTLSCSPISGHRSVSWYQQTPGQGLQFLFEYFSETQRNKGNFPGRFSGRQFSNSRSEMNVSTLELGDSALYLCASSRAGTGRNEQFFGPGTRLTVL.

The rearrangement links TRBV18 to TRBJ2-7; D not certain. The CDR3 runs 13 residues. Germline V gene sequence: CDR1 KGHSH, CDR2 LQKENI. Deletions cut 2 bases from V and 1 base from J, with 6 bases between. The CDR3 nucleotides are TGTGCCAGCTCACCAAGTTCATCCTACGAGCAGTACTTC. Amino acids: CASSPSSSYEQYF.

CDR3 in DNA: TGTGCCAGAGGGCGGGACAGGGTCACTGAAGCTTTCTTT. Amino acid sequence: CARGRDRVTEAFF. The chain has TRBV2 and TRBJ1-1; 9 positions match TRBD1. V gave up 9 bases and J gave up 4 bases; unmatched junction bases: 6. Germline assignment: CDR1 SNHLY and CDR2 FYNNEI. The CDR3 length is 13 residues.

This clone came up once. The V gene is TRBV7-2, the J gene TRBJ2-3; unclear D gene. This CDR3 is 13 amino acids long. Trimming pared 0 bases from V and 2 bases from J, leaving 3 bases between. Germline V gene data show CDR1 as SGHTA and CDR2 as FQGNSA. The CDR3 is CASSLANTDTQYF. DNA for the CDR3: TGTGCCAGCAGCTTAGCTAACACAGATACGCAGTATTTT.

The chain has TRBV27 and TRBJ1-4; D gene ambiguous. Trimming left V 0 bases short and J 4 bases short, with 9 bases between. Germline CDR1 and CDR2: MNHEY and SMNVEV (reference sequence). The CDR3 is 15 amino acids. Here the CDR3 reads CASSLSGRHNEKLFF. The CDR3 nucleotides read TGTGCCAGCAGTTTATCTGGCAGGCATAATGAAAAACTGTTTTTT.

This chain links TRBV10-3 with TRBJ1-3; maybe TRBD1 (5 bases). V dropped 3 bases and J dropped 0 bases, with 9 bases sitting between them. From germline, CDR1 is ENHRY and CDR2 SYGVKD. This CDR3 region has 15 residues. The CDR3 spells CAISDKGTSGNTIYF. Written as DNA, the CDR3 is TGTGCCATCAGTGATAAGGGGACCTCTGGAAACACCATATATTTT.

V usage is TRBV7-9 and J usage is TRBJ2-1, with 7 bases matching TRBD2. The CDR3 contains 16 residues. V lost 2 bases and J lost 7; bases outside the gene matches: 11. The V gene's germline CDR1 is SEHNR and CDR2 FQNEAQ (reference sequence). The DNA of the CDR3 is TGTGCCAGCAGCTTATCCGGGAGGCGGTCTTTGAATGAGCAGTTCTTC. It codes for CASSLSGRRSLNEQFF. The full variable domain, in which reference TRBV7-9 and TRBJ2-1 provide the parts outside the CDR3, is DTGVSQNPRHKITKRGQNVTFRCDPISEHNRLYWYRQTLGQGPEFLTYFQNEAQLEKSRLLSDRFSAERPKGSFSTLEIQRTEQGDSAMYLCASSLSGRRSLNEQFFGPGTRLTVL.

The V gene is TRBV19, the J gene TRBJ2-2, with TRBD1 as a possible D gene (5 bases). The V gene lost 5 bases and the J gene lost 4 bases, with 14 bases spanning the gap. The germline V gene has CDR1 LNHDA and CDR2 SQIVND (reference sequence). This CDR3 has 15 residues. CDR3 residues: CASSPGAGSTGELFF. For the CDR3, the DNA is TGTGCCAGTAGTCCTGGGGCAGGAAGCACCGGGGAGCTGTTTTTT.

This clone was observed once. The rearrangement uses TRBV7-9 and TRBJ1-4, with 9 bases fitting TRBD1. Germline V gives CDR1 SEHNR, CDR2 FQNEAQ (reference sequence). CDR3 length: 15 residues. V dropped 4 bases and J dropped 10; count of bases not matched to a gene: 10. In nucleotides, the CDR3 is TGTGCCAGCAGCTCGTCTCGGGACAGGGTGTTAAAACTGTTTTTT. Amino acids: CASSSSRDRVLKLFF.

This chain uses TRBV6-1 with TRBJ1-5; D not certain. Germline values: CDR1 MNHNS, CDR2 SASEGT. The CDR3 is 15 amino acids. V lost 3 bases and J 0 bases, leaving 9 bases between the germline ends. CDR3 nucleotide sequence: TGTGCCAGCAGTGACAGTGACAATAGCAATCAGCCCCAGCATTTT. Protein: CASSDSDNSNQPQHF.

The genes are TRBV7-8 and TRBJ1-1, with TRBD1 matching over 8 bases. The germline CDR1 and CDR2 sequences are SGHVS and FQNEAQ. V shed 5 bases and J 4 bases; nucleotides not matched to a gene: 9. The CDR3 is 15 amino acids. CDR3 residues: CASSPRTGFLTEAFF. The CDR3 bases are TGTGCCAGCAGCCCTCGGACAGGGTTCCTCACTGAAGCTTTCTTT.

This clone was observed a handful of times. The gene calls are TRBV19 and TRBJ1-5, with unresolved D. Germline CDR1 and CDR2: LNHDA and SQIVND (reference sequence). CDR3 length: 14 residues. Trimming took off 6 bases at V and 0 bases at J, with 9 bases between the two ends. CDR3 DNA: TGTGCCAGTAGCATTACCAGTAGCAATCAGCCCCAGCATTTT. Residues: CASSITSSNQPQHF.

V is TRBV6-5 and J is TRBJ1-5; D unclear. V gave up 0 bases and J gave up 3 bases, with 9 bases separating them. The CDR3 runs to 15 residues. Germline CDR1 MNHEY, CDR2 SVGAGI. DNA of the CDR3: TGTGCCAGCAGTTACTCAGGCGGTACCAATCAGCCCCAGCATTTT. Protein product: CASSYSGGTNQPQHF.

The rearrangement links TRBV7-2 to TRBJ1-1; possible D gene TRBD1, 6 bases. Trimming removed 5 bases at V and 0 bases at J, with 10 bases between. The germline gives CDR1 SGHTA, CDR2 FQGNSA. The CDR3 has 14 amino acids. Here the CDR3 reads CASSPWTVNTEAFF. The CDR3 DNA reads TGTGCCAGCAGCCCTTGGACAGTGAACACTGAAGCTTTCTTT.

The rearrangement uses TRBV6-1 and TRBJ2-6; either TRBD1 or TRBD2 may supply D (6 bases each). Trimming stripped 6 bases from V and 4 bases from J, with 13 bases between. The CDR3 spans 15 residues. Germline assignment: CDR1 MNHNS and CDR2 SASEGT. The DNA of the CDR3 is TGTGCCAGCAGATTACAGGGACTCGGGGCCAACGTCCTGACTTTC. Its protein is CASRLQGLGANVLTF.

The chain has TRBV9 and TRBJ2-3; TRBD2 matches 11 bases. The germline V gene encodes CDR1 SGDLS and CDR2 YYNGEE. This CDR3 has 15 amino acids. With V trimmed by 4 bases and J by 6 bases, 7 bases remained unmatched. The CDR3: CASSTPSGRSDTQYF. In DNA form, the CDR3 reads TGTGCCAGCAGCACCCCTAGCGGGAGGAGCGATACGCAGTATTTT.

CDR3 sequence reads: CASSFGPRDQPQHF. CDR3 DNA sequence: TGCGCCAGCAGCTTTGGCCCGAGGGATCAGCCCCAGCATTTT. This rearrangement joins TRBV5-1 to TRBJ1-5; no clear D. Trimming pared 2 bases from V and 5 bases from J, leaving 11 bases between. This CDR3 region has 14 residues. The V gene's germline CDR1 is SGHRS and CDR2 YFSETQ.

The count of this clone is one. The CDR3 here is CASSLGTGAYGETQYF. The CDR3, as DNA: TGTGCCAGCAGCCTTGGGACAGGGGCGTATGGAGAGACCCAGTACTTC. This sequence joins TRBV9 and TRBJ2-5; 10 bases are shared with TRBD1. Germline V gene data show CDR1 as SGDLS and CDR2 as YYNGEE. This CDR3 is 16 amino acids long. The ends lost 4 bases at V and 4 bases at J; junction bases unmatched: 10.

This chain connects TRBV4-2 to TRBJ1-1; no clear D gene. The length of the CDR3 is 15 residues. V was pared by 4 bases and J by 2 bases, with 14 bases between. Per germline, CDR1 LGHNA and CDR2 YNFKEQ. Written as DNA, the CDR3 is TGTGCCAGCAGCCCTCAAACGCGAGAAAACACTGAAGCTTTCTTT. Its translation is CASSPQTRENTEAFF.

This chain joins TRBV6-5 and TRBJ2-7, with a weak D call TRBD1 (6 bases). The CDR3 has 16 residues. The germline CDR1 and CDR2 sequences are MNHEY and SVGAGI. Between the trimmed V and J ends, which lost 0 bases and 2 bases, there was a span of 14 bases. As DNA, the CDR3 is TGTGCCAGCAGTTACTCTCGGTGGGACAAGACCTACGAGCAGTACTTC. Its protein product is CASSYSRWDKTYEQYF.

The genes are TRBV5-4 and TRBJ1-2; D not certain. The germline V and J ends were trimmed by 4 bases and 12 bases, with 16 bases remaining between them. Germline CDR1 reads SGHNT; CDR2 reads YYREEE (reference sequence). CDR3 length equals 12 residues. CDR3 in amino acids: CASSRDGDRHTF. The CDR3, as DNA: TGTGCCAGCAGCCGAGACGGGGATCGCCACACCTTC.